The 24 T cell receptor beta chains below were found in one sample sequenced in a study of early T cells in non-severe SARS-CoV-2 infection. TCRdb re-analysed the 5' RACE reads in MiXCR, keeping a single row per CDR3 protein. The sample has 60,000 to 75,000 distinct CDR3 sequences; roughly 12% are singletons. Sequences were obtained from whole blood. Receptors originate from an adult who was a healthcare worker with PCR-confirmed SARS-CoV-2 infection or an uninfected control (not recorded which).

The rearrangement joins TRBV7-2 to TRBJ1-6; D unresolved. This CDR3 region has 14 residues. V gave up 5 bases and J gave up 4 bases, with 9 bases separating them. The germline V gene encodes CDR1 SGHTA and CDR2 FQGNSA. In DNA form, the CDR3 reads TGTGCCAGCAGCCTAACTGGGTATAATTCACCCCTCCACTTT. It yields the protein CASSLTGYNSPLHF.

This clonotype was detected ten times or more. This sequence joins TRBV7-3 and TRBJ2-3; 7 bases are a match to TRBD1. CDR1 is SGHTA, CDR2 FQGTGA, per germline. V shed 4 bases, J shed 3 bases, and the junction held 4 bases outside the gene matches. The CDR3 runs 14 residues. The CDR3 here is CASSSSGGTDTQYF. CDR3 sequence (DNA): TGTGCCAGCAGCTCATCAGGGGGTACAGATACGCAGTATTTT.

This clonotype appeared a few times. The chain is built from TRBV19 and TRBJ2-4; D is possibly TRBD2 (5 bases). Germline values: CDR1 LNHDA, CDR2 SQIVND (reference sequence). Trimming stripped 10 bases from V and 0 bases from J, with 13 bases between. The CDR3 spans 14 residues. The CDR3 nucleotides are TGTGCCACCTCCGGAGGCTTAGCCAAAAACATTCAGTACTTC. It specifies CATSGGLAKNIQYF.

This clonotype was detected many times. The V call is TRBV12-3 or TRBV12-4, the J call TRBJ2-1; 7 bases fit TRBD2. The CDR3 contains 14 residues. J was trimmed by 5 bases and V by 5 bases; bases with no gene match: 6. CDR3 amino acids: CASSAREVHNEQFF. Here the CDR3 DNA reads TGTGCCAGCAGTGCCCGGGAGGTTCACAATGAGCAGTTCTTC.

The table lists this clonotype with many counts. The chain joins TRBV7-6 to TRBJ1-1; 7 bases line up with TRBD1. This CDR3 has 15 amino acids. The germline CDR1 and CDR2 sequences are SGHVS and FNYEAQ. V lost 1 base and J lost 1; bases outside the gene matches: 3. This CDR3 reads CASSLEDRRNTEAFF. As DNA, the CDR3 is TGTGCCAGCAGCTTAGAGGACAGGAGGAACACTGAAGCTTTCTTT.

The rearrangement uses TRBV20-1 and TRBJ2-7; 8 bases are a match to TRBD2. The ends lost 0 bases at V and 13 bases at J; junction bases unmatched: 8. The CDR3 spans 12 residues. Germline loops: CDR1 DFQATT, CDR2 SNEGSKA (reference sequence). The CDR3 bases are TGCAGTGCTAGAGATCCCGGGAGGGACTTATACTTC. Translating gives CSARDPGRDLYF.

The table lists this clonotype with a few counts. The DNA of the CDR3 is TGTGCCAGCAGTCCCACCGGGGTGGGACAGGGGGTAGGGGCCAACGTCCTGACTTTC. Its translation is CASSPTGVGQGVGANVLTF. The chain is built from TRBV6-6 and TRBJ2-6, with 11 bases identical to TRBD1. The germline CDR1 and CDR2 sequences are MNHNY and SVGAGI (reference sequence). V was pared by 5 bases and J by 4 bases, with 13 bases of the junction left unmatched. The CDR3 sequence is 19 residues long.

V gene TRBV7-8 combines with J gene TRBJ2-5; D gene ambiguous. Germline CDR1 and CDR2: SGHVS and FQNEAQ. This CDR3 contains 16 residues. V was clipped by 1 base and J by 7 bases, with 19 bases between them. The CDR3, as DNA: TGTGCCAGCAGCTTAGAGGTGGCCCACAGTAGTAGGACCCAGTACTTC. It translates to CASSLEVAHSSRTQYF. The full variable domain, with the rest looked up from reference TRBV7-8 and TRBJ2-5, is GAGVSQSPRYKVAKRGQDVALRCDPISGHVSLFWYQQALGQGPEFLTYFQNEAQLDKSGLPSDRFFAERPEGSVSTLKIQRTQQEDSAVYLCASSLEVAHSSRTQYFGPGTRLLVL.

The V call is TRBV5-1, the J call TRBJ2-7; the D is unclear. The CDR3 contains 14 residues. Trimming cost V 5 bases and J 0 bases, with 12 bases left between them. The germline V gene has CDR1 SGHRS and CDR2 YFSETQ. The CDR3 spells CASRPSDSSYEQYF. The CDR3 bases are TGCGCCAGCAGACCGTCAGATAGCTCCTACGAGCAGTACTTC.

The V and J genes are TRBV14 and TRBJ2-7; TRBD1 agrees at 7 bases. The germline CDR1 and CDR2 sequences are SGHDN and FVKESK. J was trimmed by 2 bases and V by 1 base; bases with no gene match: 5. This CDR3 is 15 amino acids long. The CDR3 bases are TGTGCCAGCAGCCAAGGGGGGCAGGGGGCCTACGAGCAGTACTTC. Translated: CASSQGGQGAYEQYF. The full variable domain, rest sourced from reference TRBV14 and TRBJ2-7, is EAGVTQFPSHSVIEKGQTVTLRCDPISGHDNLYWYRRVMGKEIKFLLHFVKESKQDESGMPNNRFLAERTGGTYSTLKVQPAELEDSGVYFCASSQGGQGAYEQYFGPGTRLTVT.

This clonotype came up many times. CDR3 nucleotides: TGCGCCAGCAGCTTGACAGGGAGCTCTGGGGCCAACGTCCTGACTTTC. Amino acid sequence: CASSLTGSSGANVLTF. V is TRBV5-1 and J is TRBJ2-6; possibly TRBD1 for D (6 bases). CDR1 is SGHRS and CDR2 is YFSETQ in the germline V gene. This CDR3 is built from 16 residues. V lost 1 base to trimming and J lost 0 bases, with 8 bases between them.

The CDR3 DNA follows: TGTGCCAGCGGGACGCCCGACTCCTACAATGAGCAGTTCTTC. Protein sequence: CASGTPDSYNEQFF. The chain employs TRBV30 and TRBJ2-1, with 7 bases fitting TRBD2. Germline V lookup: CDR1 GTSNPN, CDR2 SVGIG (reference sequence). This CDR3 is 14 amino acids long. With V trimmed by 8 bases and J by 0 bases, 7 bases remained unmatched.

This clonotype has more than one count but fewer than ten. The chain joins TRBV2 to TRBJ2-3, with TRBD2 matching 7 bases. Germline CDR1 and CDR2: SNHLY and FYNNEI. This CDR3 is built from 15 residues. The V segment lost 7 bases and the J segment 2 bases; nucleotides outside the gene matches: 9. CDR3 nucleotide sequence: TGTGCCAGCATGTCGGCGGCGGGGGTCACAGATACGCAGTATTTT. Residues: CASMSAAGVTDTQYF. Variable domain in full (rest from reference TRBV2 and TRBJ2-3): EPEVTQTPSHQVTQMGQEVILRCVPISNHLYFYWYRQILGQKVEFLVSFYNNEISEKSEIFDDQFSVERPDGSNFTLKIRSTKLEDSAMYFCASMSAAGVTDTQYFGPGTRLTVL.

This clonotype was seen many times. The V gene is TRBV9, the J gene TRBJ2-3; D is possibly TRBD2 (5 bases). This CDR3 has 14 amino acids. Trimming shortened V by 6 bases and J by 4 bases, and 15 bases separated the two germline ends. CDR1 SGDLS and CDR2 YYNGEE come from the germline V gene. This chain's CDR3 is CASNRRAAADTQYF. The CDR3, as DNA: TGTGCCAGCAACCGAAGAGCGGCGGCAGATACGCAGTATTTT.

In this sample, this clonotype turned up many times. V and J are TRBV10-2 and TRBJ2-1; D may match TRBD1 or TRBD2 (5 bases each). This CDR3 contains 17 residues. The V gene's germline CDR1 is WSHSY and CDR2 SAAADI. Trimming removed 2 bases from V and 0 bases from J, with 14 bases in between. The chain's CDR3 is CASSERMGESSYNEQFF. Here the CDR3 DNA reads TGCGCCAGCAGTGAGAGGATGGGGGAGAGCTCCTACAATGAGCAGTTCTTC.

This clonotype was observed at least ten times. The rearrangement uses TRBV30 and TRBJ1-5, with D uncertain. CDR1 GTSNPN and CDR2 SVGIG come from the germline V gene (reference sequence). The V gene lost 2 bases and the J gene lost 6 bases, with 11 bases spanning the gap. The CDR3 covers 13 residues. CDR3 coding DNA: TGTGCCTGGAGTTCGTCTTTGAGTCAGCCCCAGCATTTT. Its translation is CAWSSSLSQPQHF. The complete variable domain, with remaining parts taken from reference TRBV30 and TRBJ1-5, reads SQTIHQWPATLVQPVGSPLSLECTVEGTSNPNLYWYRQAAGRGLQLLFYSVGIGQISSEVPQNLSASRPQDRQFILSSKKLLLSDSGFYLCAWSSSLSQPQHFGDGTRLSIL.

This clonotype was seen at least ten times. The chain carries TRBV20-1 and TRBJ2-1; 7 bases are a match to TRBD1. The germline V gene has CDR1 DFQATT and CDR2 SNEGSKA (reference sequence). The CDR3 length is 18 residues. Trimming cost V 3 bases and J 3 bases; bases outside gene matches: 17. The CDR3: CSASTVSTGRMFYNEQFF. CDR3 coding DNA: TGCAGTGCTAGCACCGTATCGACAGGGCGAATGTTCTACAATGAGCAGTTCTTC.

This rearrangement joins TRBV5-1 to TRBJ2-7, with 10 bases fitting TRBD2. The CDR3 extends over 14 amino acids. In germline, CDR1 is SGHRS, CDR2 YFSETQ. Germline trimming cut 6 bases from V and 13 bases from J; bases unmatched to any gene: 16. The DNA of the CDR3 is TGCGCCAGCACCGGAGGGATAGCGGGAGGCCCAATATACTTC. Encoded protein: CASTGGIAGGPIYF.

This chain connects TRBV2 to TRBJ1-6; D unresolved. V was pared by 1 base and J by 5 bases, with 3 bases between. The CDR3 totals 13 residues. Germline loops: CDR1 SNHLY, CDR2 FYNNEI. The CDR3 protein is CASSEENNSPLHF. CDR3 DNA: TGTGCCAGCAGTGAAGAGAATAATTCACCCCTCCACTTT. The variable domain in full, with the rest retrieved from reference TRBV2 and TRBJ1-6, is EPEVTQTPSHQVTQMGQEVILRCVPISNHLYFYWYRQILGQKVEFLVSFYNNEISEKSEIFDDQFSVERPDGSNFTLKIRSTKLEDSAMYFCASSEENNSPLHFGNGTRLTVT.

V is TRBV29-1 and J is TRBJ1-1, with 10 bases aligning to TRBD1. The CDR3 contains 12 residues. Germline CDR1 and CDR2: SQVTM and ANQGSEA. Losses at the gene ends were 7 bases for V and 5 bases for J; bases not matched to a gene: 4. DNA for the CDR3: TGCAGCGCGGACAGGGGGAGGACTGAAGCTTTCTTT. Translation: CSADRGRTEAFF. Looking up the rest from reference TRBV29-1 and TRBJ1-1 gives the full variable domain: SAVISQKPSRDICQRGTSLTIQCQVDSQVTMMFWYRQQPGQSLTLIATANQGSEATYESGFVIDKFPISRPNLTFSTLTVSNMSPEDSSIYLCSADRGRTEAFFGQGTRLTVV.

The CDR3 DNA reads TGTGCTAGTGCCCCTGGTGGGGTCGAGCAGTACTTC. This encodes CASAPGGVEQYF. The rearrangement uses TRBV12-5 and TRBJ2-7; no clear D. The CDR3 sequence is 12 residues long. V was shortened by 7 bases and J by 6 bases, with 13 bases between the two germline ends. CDR1 is LGHNT and CDR2 is FRNRAP in the germline V gene.

This clonotype was counted many times. The gene calls are TRBV5-1 and TRBJ2-7; D may match TRBD1 or TRBD2 (5 bases each). The CDR3 covers 13 residues. CDR1 and CDR2 from the germline V gene are SGHRS and YFSETQ. Trimming left V 4 bases short and J 0 bases short, with 8 bases between. CDR3 bases: TGCGCCAGCAGCGAGGGGAGCTCCTACGAGCAGTACTTC. It is translated as CASSEGSSYEQYF.

This clonotype has only a few counts. The chain has TRBV9 and TRBJ2-5; D may be TRBD1 (6 bases). The germline CDR1 and CDR2 sequences are SGDLS and YYNGEE. V lost 4 bases and J lost 2, with 12 bases in between. This CDR3 has 14 amino acids. In DNA form, the CDR3 reads TGTGCCAGCAGCCCGAGGACAGATCAAGAGACCCAGTACTTC. Encoded protein: CASSPRTDQETQYF.

This clonotype was counted many times. This rearrangement joins TRBV3-1 to TRBJ2-7; D is unresolved. This CDR3 contains 16 residues. V gave up 0 bases and J gave up 9 bases, with 21 bases separating them. Germline V lookup: CDR1 LGHDT, CDR2 YNNKEL (reference sequence). This chain's CDR3 is CASSQDTGFPPGGQYF. CDR3 DNA: TGTGCCAGCAGCCAAGATACCGGGTTCCCCCCCGGCGGGCAGTACTTC.